These 25 T cell receptor beta chains were all obtained from the same sample, sequenced in a study of Ad26.COV2.S vaccination and SARS-CoV-2 variants. Only in-frame clones appear in the TCRdb table, and some are missing; sequencing was by immunoSEQ multiplex PCR. This sample carries 100,000 or so clones, over 60% of them seen once, and the ten largest clones take approximately 15%. The sample was peripheral blood, taken after recovery from COVID-19. These receptors came from a human donor who had recovered from COVID-19.

This clone has a single count. The chain joins TRBV5-1 to TRBJ1-2; no clear D gene. Germline assignment: CDR1 SGHRS and CDR2 YFSETQ. The CDR3 length is 14 residues. Trimming pared 3 bases from V and 2 bases from J, leaving 11 bases between. The CDR3 is CASSSISINYGYTF. CDR3 in DNA: TGCGCCAGCAGCTCCATTAGCATAAACTATGGCTACACCTTC. The full variable domain, completed using reference TRBV5-1 and TRBJ1-2, is KAGVTQTPRYLIKTRGQQVTLSCSPISGHRSVSWYQQTPGQGLQFLFEYFSETQRNKGNFPGRFSGRQFSNSRSEMNVSTLELGDSALYLCASSSISINYGYTFGSGTRLTVV.

This clone was detected only a few times. V gene TRBV5-1 combines with J gene TRBJ2-1; D is undetermined. The CDR3 contains 13 residues. Germline lookup yields CDR1 SGHRS and CDR2 YFSETQ. V was trimmed by 2 bases and J by 6 bases, leaving 9 bases between them. CDR3 region: CASSLEFANEQFF. In nucleotides, the CDR3 is TGCGCCAGCAGCTTAGAATTCGCCAATGAGCAGTTCTTC. Together with reference TRBV5-1 and TRBJ2-1, the CDR3 gives the full variable domain: KAGVTQTPRYLIKTRGQQVTLSCSPISGHRSVSWYQQTPGQGLQFLFEYFSETQRNKGNFPGRFSGRQFSNSRSEMNVSTLELGDSALYLCASSLEFANEQFFGPGTRLTVL.

The V gene is TRBV5-1, the J gene TRBJ1-2; TRBD1 aligns across 8 bases. V lost 3 bases to trimming and J lost 2 bases; unmatched junction nucleotides: 6. The length of the CDR3 is 15 residues. Germline-derived CDR1 and CDR2 are SGHRS and YFSETQ. As DNA, the CDR3 is TGCGCCAGCAGCTCGAGGACAGGGAGAAACTATGGCTACACCTTC. This sequence encodes CASSSRTGRNYGYTF.

A single count supports this clone. The chain employs TRBV6-2 or TRBV6-3 and TRBJ2-2; a possible D gene is TRBD2 (6 bases). V was trimmed by 6 bases and J by 1 base, leaving 24 bases between them. Germline assignment: CDR1 MNHEY and CDR2 SVGEGT. CDR3 length: 19 residues. This CDR3 reads CASSNGWTMRDLNTGELFF. The DNA for the CDR3 is TGTGCCAGCAGCAACGGGTGGACAATGAGGGACTTGAACACCGGGGAGCTGTTTTTT.

A single count supports this clone. The genes are TRBV7-9 and TRBJ1-1, with TRBD1 matching 7 bases. The germline gives CDR1 SEHNR, CDR2 FQNEAQ (reference sequence). Trimming took 4 bases from V and 0 from J; bases not matched to a gene: 2. This CDR3 is built from 14 residues. CDR3 bases: TGTGCCAGCAGCTGGGACAGACTGAACACTGAAGCTTTCTTT. It yields the protein CASSWDRLNTEAFF.

A few counts support this clone. The CDR3 protein is CASSLPTGELFF. The CDR3 DNA sequence: TGTGCCAGCAGCTTACCCACCGGGGAGCTGTTTTTT. V gene TRBV11-2 combines with J gene TRBJ2-2; D is unresolved. Germline CDR1 SGHAT, CDR2 FQNNGV. V shed 2 bases and J shed 4 bases, with 2 bases lying between them. The CDR3 has 12 amino acids. Filled out from reference TRBV11-2 and TRBJ2-2, the complete variable domain reads EAGVAQSPRYKIIEKRQSVAFWCNPISGHATLYWYQQILGQGPKLLIQFQNNGVVDDSQLPKDRFSAERLKGVDSTLKIQPAKLEDSAVYLCASSLPTGELFFGEGSRLTVL.

The chain couples TRBV19 to TRBJ2-7; D may be TRBD1 (6 bases). CDR1 LNHDA and CDR2 SQIVND come from the germline V gene (reference sequence). V was clipped by 7 bases and J by 1 base, with 11 bases between them. There are 13 residues in the CDR3. The CDR3 spells CASKPQGSYEQYF. The CDR3 DNA is TGTGCCAGTAAACCACAGGGTTCCTACGAGCAGTACTTC.

V gene TRBV4-3 combines with J gene TRBJ1-1; D is uncertain. Germline V gives CDR1 LGHNA, CDR2 YSLEER. The CDR3 has 14 amino acids. V gave up 3 bases and J gave up 3 bases, with 11 bases separating them. In DNA form, the CDR3 reads TGCGCCAGCAGCCAGAGTCATGGGGACACTGAAGCTTTCTTT. This codes for CASSQSHGDTEAFF.

The table lists this clone with a few counts. The genes are TRBV5-1 and TRBJ2-5; D is unclear. The germline V and J ends were trimmed by 0 bases and 2 bases, with 5 bases remaining between them. This CDR3 spans 13 amino acids. CDR1 and CDR2 from the germline V gene are SGHRS and YFSETQ. In DNA, the CDR3 is TGCGCCAGCAGCTTGGCCCTACAAGAGACCCAGTACTTC. Translated, it gives CASSLALQETQYF. The variable domain in full, completed from reference TRBV5-1 and TRBJ2-5, reads KAGVTQTPRYLIKTRGQQVTLSCSPISGHRSVSWYQQTPGQGLQFLFEYFSETQRNKGNFPGRFSGRQFSNSRSEMNVSTLELGDSALYLCASSLALQETQYFGPGTRLLVL.

The CDR3 loop is CASMRASDTEAFF. CDR3 in DNA: TGTGCCAGCATGCGGGCCAGCGACACTGAAGCTTTCTTT. V and J are TRBV2 and TRBJ1-1; D is unclear. The ends were cut back, 7 bases at V and 3 bases at J, with 12 bases in the middle. The CDR3 extends over 13 amino acids. Germline CDR1 SNHLY, CDR2 FYNNEI.

J is TRBJ2-5 and V is TRBV7-3; D possibly corresponds to TRBD2 (7 bases). Germline values: CDR1 SGHTA, CDR2 FQGTGA. The CDR3 runs 15 residues. The V end was cut by 5 bases, the J end by 5 bases, with 18 bases between. CDR3 region: CASSPGGRGFETQYF. The CDR3 DNA sequence: TGTGCCAGCAGCCCGGGAGGCAGGGGTTTCGAGACCCAGTACTTC. The whole variable domain, filled in from reference TRBV7-3 and TRBJ2-5, reads GAGVSQTPSNKVTEKGKYVELRCDPISGHTALYWYRQSLGQGPEFLIYFQGTGAADDSGLPNDRFFAVRPEGSVSTLKIQRTERGDSAVYLCASSPGGRGFETQYFGPGTRLLVL.

This chain connects TRBV9 to TRBJ1-2; 11 nucleotides agree with TRBD1. Germline assignment: CDR1 SGDLS and CDR2 YYNGEE. The CDR3 runs to 15 residues. V was clipped by 0 bases and J by 4 bases; unmatched bases: 2. CDR3 loop: CASSVGTGGSYGYTF. CDR3 nucleotide sequence: TGTGCCAGCAGCGTAGGGACAGGGGGCAGCTATGGCTACACCTTC.

The genes are TRBV7-9 and TRBJ1-2, with D unresolved. From germline, CDR1 is SEHNR and CDR2 FQNEAQ (reference sequence). The CDR3 is 13 residues long. The V and J ends lost 2 bases and 8 bases respectively, with 12 bases between them. CDR3 DNA sequence: TGTGCCAGCAGCTTACTCGGGGTCCCCGGCTACACCTTC. Amino acids: CASSLLGVPGYTF.

Only a few counts were recorded for this clone. The rearrangement links TRBV5-4 to TRBJ2-1; TRBD1 might be the D (6 bases). V lost 1 base and J 0 bases, leaving 11 bases between the germline ends. Germline V gene lookup returns CDR1 SGHNT and CDR2 YYREEE (reference sequence). This CDR3 spans 16 amino acids. Written as DNA, the CDR3 is TGTGCCAGCAGCTTGCCTACAGGGAACTCCTACAATGAGCAGTTCTTC. Its protein product is CASSLPTGNSYNEQFF.

This sequence joins TRBV5-1 and TRBJ2-2; D is perhaps TRBD1 (6 bases). Trimming removed 4 bases from V and 2 bases from J, with 12 bases in between. The germline V gene has CDR1 SGHRS and CDR2 YFSETQ. This CDR3 is 15 amino acids long. CDR3 in DNA: TGCGCCAGCAGCCCCGGGACAATTAACACCGGGGAGCTGTTTTTT. This encodes CASSPGTINTGELFF.

The CDR3 DNA reads as TGCGCCAGCAGCTTATCGGGAGCTCCGAACACCGGGGAGCTGTTTTTT. Protein: CASSLSGAPNTGELFF. J is TRBJ2-2 and V is TRBV5-1, with a tentative D call TRBD2 (6 bases). The ends were cut back, 2 bases at V and 0 bases at J, with 11 bases in the middle. This CDR3 has 16 amino acids. The V gene's germline CDR1 is SGHRS and CDR2 YFSETQ.

Turning to this clone: At one boundary the junction diverges from the germline segment, which might be a read error. The chain is built from TRBV2 and TRBJ1-5, with no clear D. The CDR3 consists of 13 residues. Germline V lookup: CDR1 SNHLY, CDR2 FYNNEI. The CDR3 spells CASNENSNQPQHF. CDR3 DNA: TGTGCCAGCAATGAAAATAGCAATCAGCCCCAGCATTTT.

The rearrangement uses TRBV5-1 and TRBJ2-5; D ambiguous. Germline values: CDR1 SGHRS, CDR2 YFSETQ. The CDR3 totals 14 residues. V was clipped by 4 bases and J by 1 base, with 11 bases between them. The CDR3 loop is CASSMNGIQETQYF. CDR3 DNA sequence: TGCGCCAGCAGCATGAACGGAATCCAAGAGACCCAGTACTTC.

V gene TRBV7-9 combines with J gene TRBJ1-1, with no clear D. V lost 0 bases and J lost 7, with 3 bases in between. The CDR3 is made up of 11 amino acids. Per germline, CDR1 SEHNR and CDR2 FQNEAQ (reference sequence). The CDR3 sequence: CASSLAGEAFF. The CDR3 bases are TGTGCCAGCAGCTTAGCGGGTGAAGCTTTCTTT.

The chain is built from TRBV7-9 and TRBJ2-2, with 7 bases identical to TRBD1. This CDR3 region has 14 residues. CDR1 and CDR2 from the germline V gene are SEHNR and FQNEAQ (reference sequence). After removal of 5 bases from V and 8 bases from J, the junction contained 8 bases not matched to a gene. CDR3 residues: CASSRRDSLGELFF. As DNA, the CDR3 is TGTGCCAGCAGCCGAAGGGACAGCTTGGGGGAGCTGTTTTTT. The variable domain in full, with the rest retrieved from reference TRBV7-9 and TRBJ2-2, is DTGVSQNPRHKITKRGQNVTFRCDPISEHNRLYWYRQTLGQGPEFLTYFQNEAQLEKSRLLSDRFSAERPKGSFSTLEIQRTEQGDSAMYLCASSRRDSLGELFFGEGSRLTVL.

In its sample, this clone was seen a few times. The chain links TRBV4-1 to TRBJ2-7, with 12 bases matching TRBD2. Germline V gene data show CDR1 as MGHRA and CDR2 as YSYEKL. The CDR3 loop spans 16 amino acids. Trimming cost V 0 bases and J 1 base; bases outside gene matches: 1. The CDR3 loop reads CASSQELAGGSYEQYF. CDR3 sequence (DNA): TGCGCCAGCAGCCAAGAACTAGCGGGGGGATCCTACGAGCAGTACTTC.

This chain connects TRBV5-1 to TRBJ1-1; maybe TRBD1 (5 bases). This CDR3 has 15 amino acids. The V end lost 1 base, the J end lost 3 bases, and 13 bases lay between the germline ends. CDR1 SGHRS and CDR2 YFSETQ come from the germline V gene. CDR3 bases: TGCGCCAGCAGCTTGATCCAGGGTGGCGACACTGAAGCTTTCTTT. Translating gives CASSLIQGGDTEAFF.

The chain carries TRBV10-1 and TRBJ2-7; TRBD2 might be the D (5 bases). Germline V gene data show CDR1 as WNHNN and CDR2 as SYGVQD (reference sequence). V dropped 0 bases and J dropped 3 bases, with 12 bases sitting between them. This CDR3 region has 15 residues. CDR3 residues: CASSESSLALYEQYF. As DNA, the CDR3 is TGCGCCAGCAGTGAGTCGAGTCTAGCCCTCTACGAGCAGTACTTC.

The J gene is TRBJ2-3, the V gene TRBV27, with 9 bases that match TRBD2. The J segment lost 9 bases and the V segment lost 3 bases, leaving 10 bases of the junction unmatched. The CDR3 runs 15 residues. Germline CDR1 and CDR2: MNHEY and SMNVEV (reference sequence). CDR3: CASSFSAGGHTTQYF. Written as DNA, the CDR3 is TGTGCCAGCAGTTTTTCGGCGGGGGGGCACACAACGCAGTATTTT.

This chain uses TRBV28 with TRBJ1-5, with D tentatively TRBD1 (5 bases). Germline V gives CDR1 MDHEN, CDR2 SYDVKM. V was cut by 8 bases and J by 6 bases, with 17 bases left in between. CDR3 size: 14 residues. The CDR3 is CASQWGQVGQPQHF. CDR3 coding DNA: TGTGCCAGCCAATGGGGCCAGGTCGGTCAGCCCCAGCATTTT.